This TCR beta chain was found in a study of chemoradiotherapy in HPV16-positive cancers. Germline CDR1 is KGHSH and CDR2 is LQKENI. The ends were cut back, 6 bases at V and 2 bases at J, with 13 bases in the middle. This CDR3 region has 14 residues. The protocol was immunoSEQ multiplex PCR, while the TCRdb copy is restricted to in-frame clones and leaves out a portion. The data hold 36,000 or so clones, with roughly 78% observed a single time. The sequences come from blood, collected from a patient who underwent chemoradiotherapy. The receptor comes from a human donor with HPV-associated anogenital cancer. This chain connects TRBV18 to TRBJ1-1, with D unclear. DNA of the CDR3: TGTGCCAGCTCGGAATACCGCACTAACACTGAAGCTTTCTTT. It specifies CASSEYRTNTEAFF. Using reference TRBV18 and TRBJ1-1 for the parts outside the CDR3, the full variable domain is NAGVMQNPRHLVRRRGQEARLRCSPMKGHSHVYWYRQLPEEGLKFMVYLQKENIIDESGMPKERFSAEFPKEGPSILRIQQVVRGDSAAYFCASSEYRTNTEAFFGQGTRLTVV.